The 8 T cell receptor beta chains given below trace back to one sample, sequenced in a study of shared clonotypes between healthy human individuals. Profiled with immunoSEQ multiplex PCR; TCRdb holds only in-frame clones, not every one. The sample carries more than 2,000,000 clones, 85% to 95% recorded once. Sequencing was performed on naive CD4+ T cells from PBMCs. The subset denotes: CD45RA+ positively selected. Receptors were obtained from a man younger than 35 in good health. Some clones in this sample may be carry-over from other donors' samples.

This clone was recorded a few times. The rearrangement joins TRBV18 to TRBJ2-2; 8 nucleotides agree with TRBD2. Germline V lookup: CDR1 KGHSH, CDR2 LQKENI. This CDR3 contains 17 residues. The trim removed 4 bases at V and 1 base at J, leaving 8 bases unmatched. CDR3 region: CASSLSTSGVNTGELFF. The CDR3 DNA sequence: TGTGCCAGCTCACTATCCACTAGCGGTGTGAACACCGGGGAGCTGTTTTTT.

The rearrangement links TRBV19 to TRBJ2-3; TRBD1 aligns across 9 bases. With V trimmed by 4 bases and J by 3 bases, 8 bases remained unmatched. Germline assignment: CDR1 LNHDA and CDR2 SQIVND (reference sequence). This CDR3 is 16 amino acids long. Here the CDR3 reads CASSRAGTGITDTQYF. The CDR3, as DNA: TGTGCCAGTAGTAGGGCCGGGACAGGGATAACAGATACGCAGTATTTT.

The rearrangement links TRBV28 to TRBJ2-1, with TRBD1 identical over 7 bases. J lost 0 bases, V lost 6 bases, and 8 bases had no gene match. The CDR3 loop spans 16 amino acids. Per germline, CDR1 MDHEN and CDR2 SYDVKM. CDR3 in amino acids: CASRAQGQISYNEQFF. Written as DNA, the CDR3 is TGTGCCAGCAGAGCCCAGGGACAGATCTCCTACAATGAGCAGTTCTTC.

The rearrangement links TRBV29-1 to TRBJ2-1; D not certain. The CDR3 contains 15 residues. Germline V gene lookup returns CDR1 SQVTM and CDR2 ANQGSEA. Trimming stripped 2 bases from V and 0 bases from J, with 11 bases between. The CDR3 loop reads CSVEKAPDSYNEQFF. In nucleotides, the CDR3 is TGCAGCGTTGAAAAAGCGCCCGACTCCTACAATGAGCAGTTCTTC.

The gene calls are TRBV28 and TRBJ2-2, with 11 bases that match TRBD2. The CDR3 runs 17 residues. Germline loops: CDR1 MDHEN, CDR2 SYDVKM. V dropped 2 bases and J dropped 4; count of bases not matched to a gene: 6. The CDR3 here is CASSLRRLAGPTGELFF. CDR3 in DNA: TGTGCCAGCAGTTTACGTCGACTAGCGGGACCCACCGGGGAGCTGTTTTTT.

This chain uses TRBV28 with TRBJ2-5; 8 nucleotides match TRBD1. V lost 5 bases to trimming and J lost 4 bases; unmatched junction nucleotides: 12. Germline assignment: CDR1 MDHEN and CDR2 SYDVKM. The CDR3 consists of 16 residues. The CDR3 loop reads CASSPIRGHGLETQYF. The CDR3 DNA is TGTGCCAGCAGTCCTATCAGGGGGCACGGCCTAGAGACCCAGTACTTC.

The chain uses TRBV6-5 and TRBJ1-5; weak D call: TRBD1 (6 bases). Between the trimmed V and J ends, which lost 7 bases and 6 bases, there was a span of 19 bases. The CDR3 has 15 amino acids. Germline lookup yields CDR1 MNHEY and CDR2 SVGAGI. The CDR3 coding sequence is TGTGCCAGCACTAAATCGGGGGGCGCGGGTCAGCCCCAGCATTTT. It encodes CASTKSGGAGQPQHF.

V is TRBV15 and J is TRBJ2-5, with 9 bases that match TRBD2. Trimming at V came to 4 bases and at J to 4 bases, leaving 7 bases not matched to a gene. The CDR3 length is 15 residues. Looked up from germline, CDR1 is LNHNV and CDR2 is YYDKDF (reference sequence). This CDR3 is CATSTRQGLAETQYF. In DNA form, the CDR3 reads TGTGCCACCAGCACTCGCCAGGGACTAGCAGAGACCCAGTACTTC.